This T cell receptor (beta chain) is drawn from a study of blood T cell repertoires in COVID-19. On the study more broadly: The United States, Italy and Spain supplied acute and convalescent COVID-19 samples. PBMCs, B-cell-depleted T cells, or T cells provided the cDNA or gDNA that made up the material.

Original processing notes: Estimation of nucleated cell counts was performed using reference gene primer amplification. Some clones are missing from TCRdb's copy, which holds only in-frame ones; the method was immunoSEQ multiplex PCR. Clonal size and the V and J genes are those of that table, whereas D and trimming came from the DNA. The sample lists over 110,000 clones, approximately 81% occurring once. The V segment lost 7 bases and the J segment 1 base; nucleotides outside the gene matches: 11. CDR3 length equals 16 residues. Source material: peripheral blood. The chain carries TRBV23-1 and TRBJ2-7, with 9 bases fitting TRBD1. Being an ORF, TRBV23-1 has a function that is uncertain. The clonotype originates from a human donor in a cohort sampled during active COVID-19. The CDR3 DNA is TGCGCCAGCAAACCCAGACCGGGACAGGGTTCCTACGAGCAGTACTTC. Translation gives CASKPRPGQGSYEQYF.